This T cell receptor beta chain was profiled in a study of prognosis after radiotherapy for stage I lung cancer. This clonotype was counted ten times or more. CDR3 of TCR beta was amplified from genomic DNA via a two-round multiplex PCR. First-round PCR used primers specific to each TRBV and TRBJ gene. Each CDR3 protein gets one entry after TCRdb re-called the multiplex PCR reads with MiXCR. The data contain roughly 25,000 distinct CDR3 sequences, roughly 46% of them singletons. With 0 bases clipped from V and 1 base from J, the junction kept 5 bases outside the gene matches. Germline lookup yields CDR1 SQVTM and CDR2 ANQGSEA. This CDR3 is 16 amino acids long.

This clonotype was obtained from a donor of 50 years or more with non-small cell lung cancer. The material was PBMCs, obtained before or after stereotactic body radiation therapy (not recorded which). The chain employs TRBV29-1 and TRBJ2-7, with 11 bases matching TRBD2. The CDR3 nucleotides read TGCAGCGTTGAAGATCCCCTAGCGGGGGGATCCTACGAGCAGTACTTC. Encoded protein: CSVEDPLAGGSYEQYF.